This TCR beta chain is drawn from a study of regulatory T cells in long-lasting Graves disease. The germline gives CDR1 SQVTM, CDR2 ANQGSEA. This CDR3 comprises 11 residues. Trimming removed 4 bases at V and 4 bases at J, with 7 bases between. With iRepertoire HTBI primers and Arm-PCR of CDR3 regions, TCR beta libraries were built. TCRdb called the multiplex PCR reads again in MiXCR, with one record for every CDR3 protein. The sample records 300,000 to 400,000 distinct CDR3 sequences, around 20% being singletons. This sample's time point: persistent/refractory GD, antithyroid drugs over 5 years with positive TRAb. Researchers made the TCR library from RNA that was extracted from PBMCs. Many counts were recorded for this clonotype.

This sequence originates from a female donor with Graves disease. This specimen was peripheral blood mononuclear cells (PBMCs), taken when the disease was refractory, from a patient treated with antithyroid drugs. The chain employs TRBV29-1 and TRBJ2-5, with D possibly being TRBD2 (5 bases). The CDR3 DNA sequence: TGCAGCGTTGGCGGGCCAGAGACCCAGTACTTC. It yields the protein CSVGGPETQYF.